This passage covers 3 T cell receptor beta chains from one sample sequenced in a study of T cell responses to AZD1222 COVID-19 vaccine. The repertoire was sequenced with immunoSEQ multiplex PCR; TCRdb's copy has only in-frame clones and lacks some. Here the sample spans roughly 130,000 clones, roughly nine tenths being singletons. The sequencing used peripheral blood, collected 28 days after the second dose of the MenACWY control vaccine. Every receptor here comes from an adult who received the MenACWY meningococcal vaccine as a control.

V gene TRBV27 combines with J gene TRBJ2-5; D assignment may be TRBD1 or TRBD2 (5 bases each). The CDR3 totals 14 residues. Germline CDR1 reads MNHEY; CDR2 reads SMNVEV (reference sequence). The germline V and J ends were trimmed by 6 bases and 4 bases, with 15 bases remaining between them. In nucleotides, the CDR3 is TGTGCCAGCAGGTTAACTGGGGGTGGAGAGACCCAGTACTTC. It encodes CASRLTGGGETQYF.

The CDR3 protein is CASSEGPGLYEQYF. DNA of the CDR3: TGTGCCAGCAGTGAAGGACCGGGCCTCTACGAGCAGTACTTC. The chain links TRBV6-1 to TRBJ2-7; no reliable D call. CDR3 size: 14 residues. V gave up 1 base and J gave up 3 bases, with 10 bases separating them. Germline V gene data show CDR1 as MNHNS and CDR2 as SASEGT.

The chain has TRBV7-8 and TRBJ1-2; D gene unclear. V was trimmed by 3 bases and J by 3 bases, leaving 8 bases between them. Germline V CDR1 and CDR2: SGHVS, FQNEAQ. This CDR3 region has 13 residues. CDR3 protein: CASSLYRYYGYTF. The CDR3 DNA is TGTGCCAGCAGCTTGTATCGGTACTATGGCTACACCTTC.